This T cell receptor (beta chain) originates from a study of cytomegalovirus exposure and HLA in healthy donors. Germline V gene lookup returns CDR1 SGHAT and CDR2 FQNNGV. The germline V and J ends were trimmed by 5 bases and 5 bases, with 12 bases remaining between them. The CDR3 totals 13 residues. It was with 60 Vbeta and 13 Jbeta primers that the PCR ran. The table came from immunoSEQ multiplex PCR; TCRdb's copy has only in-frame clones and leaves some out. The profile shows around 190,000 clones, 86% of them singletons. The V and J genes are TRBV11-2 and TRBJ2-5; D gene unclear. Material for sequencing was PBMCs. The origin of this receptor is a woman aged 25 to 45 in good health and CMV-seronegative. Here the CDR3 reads CASSVRSEETQYF. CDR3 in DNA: TGTGCCAGCAGCGTGAGATCGGAGGAGACCCAGTACTTC. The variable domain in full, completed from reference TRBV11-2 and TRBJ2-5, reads EAGVAQSPRYKIIEKRQSVAFWCNPISGHATLYWYQQILGQGPKLLIQFQNNGVVDDSQLPKDRFSAERLKGVDSTLKIQPAKLEDSAVYLCASSVRSEETQYFGPGTRLLVL.